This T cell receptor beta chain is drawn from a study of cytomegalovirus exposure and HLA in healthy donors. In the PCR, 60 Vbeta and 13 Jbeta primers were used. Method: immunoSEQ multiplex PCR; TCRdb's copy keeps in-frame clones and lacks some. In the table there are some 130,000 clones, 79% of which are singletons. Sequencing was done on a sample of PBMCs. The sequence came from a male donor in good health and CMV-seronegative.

CDR3 residues: CAWSGGGSGGVDTQYF. As DNA, the CDR3 is TGTGCCTGGAGTGGCGGAGGGAGCGGGGGGGTAGATACGCAGTATTTT. The genes are TRBV30 and TRBJ2-3, with 10 bases fitting TRBD2. The V gene's germline CDR1 is GTSNPN and CDR2 SVGIG (reference sequence). The junction had 9 bases not matched to a gene; V was cut back by 1 base and J by 5 bases. The CDR3 sequence is 16 residues long.